A single sample gave rise to the 4 T cell receptor beta chains below, sequenced in a study of molecular identifiers for immune sequencing clone quantification. TCRdb called the PCR reads again in MiXCR, with one record for every CDR3 protein. This table has roughly 630,000 distinct CDR3 sequences, over 25% appearing once. Sequenced: naive CD8+ T cells from blood, with Jurkat cell RNA spiked in. Specified subset: FACS-sorted CD8+CD4-CCR7+CD45RA+ naive T cells. These receptor sequences come from a human donor in good health. Some libraries in this study had Jurkat cell RNA spiked in.

The chain couples TRBV19 to TRBJ2-7, with no clear D. This CDR3 spans 13 amino acids. Deletions cut 2 bases from V and 6 bases from J, with 11 bases between. From germline, CDR1 is LNHDA and CDR2 SQIVND (reference sequence). The CDR3 coding sequence is TGTGCCAGTAGTATATGGCGGTCGGGCGAGCAGTACTTC. Residues: CASSIWRSGEQYF.

The chain links TRBV6-2 or TRBV6-3 to TRBJ1-5, with D possibly being TRBD1 (6 bases). V shed 7 bases and J shed 5 bases, with 15 bases lying between them. The CDR3 spans 14 residues. Germline CDR1 and CDR2: MNHEY and SVGEGT. The DNA of the CDR3 is TGTGCCAGCACCCCGAGGGGGGGCTATCAGCCCCAGCATTTT. It specifies CASTPRGGYQPQHF.

This clonotype was picked up a small number of times. The rearrangement links TRBV6-5 to TRBJ2-5; 9 nucleotides line up with TRBD1. The CDR3 spans 15 residues. V was clipped by 5 bases and J by 3 bases; unmatched bases: 7. CDR1 is MNHEY and CDR2 is SVGAGI in the germline V gene. Here the CDR3 reads CASSPWDRAKETQYF. The CDR3 coding sequence is TGTGCCAGCAGTCCGTGGGACAGGGCGAAAGAGACCCAGTACTTC.

This clonotype appeared a few times. The chain recombines TRBV7-9 with TRBJ2-3, with TRBD2 identical over 7 bases. V shed 1 base, J shed 1 base, and the junction held 5 bases outside the gene matches. This CDR3 is 16 amino acids long. CDR1 and CDR2 (germline): SEHNR, FQNEAQ (reference sequence). The CDR3 DNA reads TGTGCCAGCAGCTTAGTTCGGGGGGTTGGCACAGATACGCAGTATTTT. It codes for CASSLVRGVGTDTQYF.